This T cell receptor beta chain was documented in a study of blood T cell repertoires in COVID-19. After removal of 5 bases from V and 0 bases from J, the junction contained 10 bases not matched to a gene. Germline CDR1 is MNHEY and CDR2 is SMNVEV (reference sequence). This CDR3 contains 18 residues. As handled by the study authors: Researchers report that nucleated cell counts were estimated from reference gene primer amplification. TCRdb's table, derived via immunoSEQ multiplex PCR, lists solely in-frame clones and lacks some. V and J calls and clone size are as listed in that table; D and trimming were resolved from the DNA. The repertoire consists of 50,000 to 75,000 clones, with approximately 80% occurring once and the leading ten covering less than 25%. This clone has only a few counts.

The receptor comes from an elderly man with active or convalescent COVID-19. Material for sequencing was peripheral blood. This sequence joins TRBV27 and TRBJ2-3; 11 positions agree with TRBD2. The CDR3 sequence: CASSTTSGGTSSTDTQYF. The CDR3 DNA reads as TGTGCCAGCAGTACCACTAGCGGGGGAACCTCTAGCACAGATACGCAGTATTTT.